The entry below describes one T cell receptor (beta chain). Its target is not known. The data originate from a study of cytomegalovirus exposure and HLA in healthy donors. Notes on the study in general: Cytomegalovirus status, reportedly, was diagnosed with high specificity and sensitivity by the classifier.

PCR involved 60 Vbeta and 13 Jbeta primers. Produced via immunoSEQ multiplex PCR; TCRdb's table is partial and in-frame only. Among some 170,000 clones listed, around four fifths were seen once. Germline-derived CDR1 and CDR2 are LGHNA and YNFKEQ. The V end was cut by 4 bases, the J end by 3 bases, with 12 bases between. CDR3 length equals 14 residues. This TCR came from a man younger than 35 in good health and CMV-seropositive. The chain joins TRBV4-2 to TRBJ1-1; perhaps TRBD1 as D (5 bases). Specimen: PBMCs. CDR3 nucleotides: TGTGCCAGCAGCCGGGGGTCGGGGGACACTGAAGCTTTCTTT. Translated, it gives CASSRGSGDTEAFF.